The present T cell receptor (beta chain) was sequenced within a study of OX40 agonist ivuxolimab in advanced cancers. V was clipped by 5 bases and J by 4 bases; unmatched bases: 5. The length of the CDR3 is 16 residues. Germline CDR1 is MNHEY and CDR2 is SMNVEV (reference sequence). TCRdb keeps only in-frame clones here, not all; method: immunoSEQ multiplex PCR. Of approximately 89,000 clones listed, roughly 93% were seen once; the top ten hold roughly 0.75%. The chain is built from TRBV27 and TRBJ2-3; TRBD2 matches at 14 bases. This receptor was taken from an adult with an advanced solid tumor such as melanoma, head and neck, liver or kidney cancer. The starting material was CD4+ or CD8+ T cells sorted from blood, obtained in a trial of the OX40 agonist ivuxolimab. CDR3 coding DNA: TGTGCCAGCAGTCCAGGGACTAGCGGGAGTTCAGATACGCAGTATTTT. Translation gives CASSPGTSGSSDTQYF.